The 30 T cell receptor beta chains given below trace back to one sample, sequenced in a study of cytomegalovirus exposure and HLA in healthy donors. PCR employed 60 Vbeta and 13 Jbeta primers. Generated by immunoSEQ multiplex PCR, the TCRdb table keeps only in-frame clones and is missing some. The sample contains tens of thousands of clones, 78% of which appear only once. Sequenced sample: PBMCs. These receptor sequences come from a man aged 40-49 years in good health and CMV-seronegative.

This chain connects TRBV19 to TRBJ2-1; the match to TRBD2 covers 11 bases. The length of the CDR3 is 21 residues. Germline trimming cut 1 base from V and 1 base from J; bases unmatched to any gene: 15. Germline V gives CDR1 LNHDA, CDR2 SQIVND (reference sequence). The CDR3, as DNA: TGTGCCAGTAGTATAGCCGGGCCCTGGGGGGCTAGCGGGAGGTCCTACAATGAGCAGTTCTTC. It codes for CASSIAGPWGASGRSYNEQFF.

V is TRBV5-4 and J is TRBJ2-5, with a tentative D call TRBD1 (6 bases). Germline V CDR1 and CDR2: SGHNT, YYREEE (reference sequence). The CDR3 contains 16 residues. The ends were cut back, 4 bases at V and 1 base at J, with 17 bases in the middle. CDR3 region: CASSSALGTTQETQYF. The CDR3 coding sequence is TGTGCCAGCAGCAGTGCCCTCGGGACAACCCAAGAGACCCAGTACTTC.

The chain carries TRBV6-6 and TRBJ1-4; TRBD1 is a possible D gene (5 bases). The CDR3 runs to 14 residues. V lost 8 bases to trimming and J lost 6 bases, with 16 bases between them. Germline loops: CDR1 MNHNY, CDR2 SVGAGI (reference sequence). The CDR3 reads CASQARGAYEKLFF. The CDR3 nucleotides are TGTGCCAGCCAAGCTAGGGGCGCGTATGAAAAACTGTTTTTT.

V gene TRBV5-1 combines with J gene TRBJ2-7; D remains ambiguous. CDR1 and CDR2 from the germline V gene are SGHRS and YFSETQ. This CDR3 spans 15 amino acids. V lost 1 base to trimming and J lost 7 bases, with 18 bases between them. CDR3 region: CASSLQLSQMREQYF. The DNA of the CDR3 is TGCGCCAGCAGCTTGCAACTGTCCCAGATGAGGGAGCAGTACTTC.

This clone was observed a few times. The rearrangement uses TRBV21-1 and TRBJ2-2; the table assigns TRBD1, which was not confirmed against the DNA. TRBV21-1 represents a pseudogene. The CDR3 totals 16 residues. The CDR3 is CASSKGAEKNTGELFF. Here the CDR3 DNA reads TGTGCCAGCAGCAAAGGGGCAGAGAAGAACACCGGGGAGCTGTTTTTT.

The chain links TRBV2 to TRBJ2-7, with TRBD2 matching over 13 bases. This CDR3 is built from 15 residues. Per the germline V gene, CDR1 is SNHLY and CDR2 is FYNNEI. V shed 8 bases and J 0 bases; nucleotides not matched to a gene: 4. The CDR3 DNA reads TGTGCCAGCGGGGGGACTAGCGGGATCTCCTACGAGCAGTACTTC. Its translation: CASGGTSGISYEQYF.

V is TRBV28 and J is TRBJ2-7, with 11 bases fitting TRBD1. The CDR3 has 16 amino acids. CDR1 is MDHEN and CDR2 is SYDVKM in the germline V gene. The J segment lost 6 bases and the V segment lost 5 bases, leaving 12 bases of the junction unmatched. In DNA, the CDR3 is TGTGCCAGCAGTACAGCCGGGACAGGGGGTTTCGGCGAGCAGTACTTC. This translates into CASSTAGTGGFGEQYF. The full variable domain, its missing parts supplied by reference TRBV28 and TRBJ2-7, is DVKVTQSSRYLVKRTGEKVFLECVQDMDHENMFWYRQDPGLGLRLIYFSYDVKMKEKGDIPEGYSVSREKKERFSLILESASTNQTSMYLCASSTAGTGGFGEQYFGPGTRLTVT.

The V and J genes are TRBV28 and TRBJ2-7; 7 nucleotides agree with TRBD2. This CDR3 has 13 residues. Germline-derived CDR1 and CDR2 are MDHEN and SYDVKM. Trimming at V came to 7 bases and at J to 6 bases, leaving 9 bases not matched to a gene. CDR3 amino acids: CASKAGKVGEQYF. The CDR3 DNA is TGTGCCAGCAAAGCGGGGAAAGTCGGCGAGCAGTACTTC.

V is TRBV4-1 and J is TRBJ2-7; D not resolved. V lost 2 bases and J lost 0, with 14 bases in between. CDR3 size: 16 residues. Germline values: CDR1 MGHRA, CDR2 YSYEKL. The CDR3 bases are TGCGCCAGCAGCCAACTTCCGGGTCTCTTCTCCTACGAGCAGTACTTC. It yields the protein CASSQLPGLFSYEQYF.

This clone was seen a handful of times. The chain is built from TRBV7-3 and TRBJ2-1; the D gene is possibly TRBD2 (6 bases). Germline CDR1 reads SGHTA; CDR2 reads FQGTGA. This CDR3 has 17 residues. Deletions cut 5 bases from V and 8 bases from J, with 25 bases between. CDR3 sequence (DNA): TGTGCCAGCAGCGCAGTCCCCCGGGGATTCGGGAGCCATGAGCAGTTCTTC. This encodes CASSAVPRGFGSHEQFF.

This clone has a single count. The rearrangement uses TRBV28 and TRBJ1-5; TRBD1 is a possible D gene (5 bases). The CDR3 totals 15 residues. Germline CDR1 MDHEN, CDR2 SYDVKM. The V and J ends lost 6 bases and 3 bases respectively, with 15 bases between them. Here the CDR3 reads CASREGGEDNQPQHF. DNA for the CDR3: TGTGCCAGCAGAGAAGGAGGGGAAGACAATCAGCCCCAGCATTTT.

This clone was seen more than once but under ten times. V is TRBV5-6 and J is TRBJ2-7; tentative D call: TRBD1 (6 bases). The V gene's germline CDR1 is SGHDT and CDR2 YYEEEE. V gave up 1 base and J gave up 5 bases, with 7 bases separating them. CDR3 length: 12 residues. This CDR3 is CASSLKGDEQYF. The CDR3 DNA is TGTGCCAGCAGCTTGAAGGGGGACGAGCAGTACTTC.

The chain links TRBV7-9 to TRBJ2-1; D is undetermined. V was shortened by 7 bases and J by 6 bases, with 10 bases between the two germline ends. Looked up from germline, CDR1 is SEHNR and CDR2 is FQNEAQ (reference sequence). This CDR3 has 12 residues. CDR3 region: CASTRTGNEQFF. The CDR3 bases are TGTGCCAGCACCCGCACGGGCAATGAGCAGTTCTTC.

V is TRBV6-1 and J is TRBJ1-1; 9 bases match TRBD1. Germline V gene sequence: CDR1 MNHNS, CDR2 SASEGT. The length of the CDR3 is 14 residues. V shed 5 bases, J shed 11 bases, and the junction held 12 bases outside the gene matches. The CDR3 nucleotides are TGTGCCAGCAGTCCGGGACAGGGAGGATCGTTTGCTTTCTTT. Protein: CASSPGQGGSFAFF.

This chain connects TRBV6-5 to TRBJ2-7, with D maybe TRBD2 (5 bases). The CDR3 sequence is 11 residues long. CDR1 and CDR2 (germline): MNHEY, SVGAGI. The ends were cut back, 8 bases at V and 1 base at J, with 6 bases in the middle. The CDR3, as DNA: TGTGCCAGCGGAGGTTCCTACGAGCAGTACTTC. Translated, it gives CASGGSYEQYF.

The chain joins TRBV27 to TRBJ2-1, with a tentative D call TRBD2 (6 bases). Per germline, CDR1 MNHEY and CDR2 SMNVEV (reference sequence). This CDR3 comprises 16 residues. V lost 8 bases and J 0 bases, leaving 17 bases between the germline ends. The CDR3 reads CASSHLRDVSYNEQFF. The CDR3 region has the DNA TGTGCCAGCTCGCATTTGCGGGACGTCTCCTACAATGAGCAGTTCTTC.

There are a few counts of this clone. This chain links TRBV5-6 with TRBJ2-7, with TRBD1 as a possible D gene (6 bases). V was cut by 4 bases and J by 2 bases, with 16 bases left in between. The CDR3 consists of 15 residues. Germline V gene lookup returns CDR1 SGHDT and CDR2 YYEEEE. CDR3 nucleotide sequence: TGTGCCAGCAGCCCGACCCCGACAGGCCCCTACGAGCAGTACTTC. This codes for CASSPTPTGPYEQYF.

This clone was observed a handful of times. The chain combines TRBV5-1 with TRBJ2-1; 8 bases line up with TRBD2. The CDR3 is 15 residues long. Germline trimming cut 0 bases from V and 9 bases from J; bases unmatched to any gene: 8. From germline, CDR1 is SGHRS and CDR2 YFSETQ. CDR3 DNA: TGCGCCAGCAGCTTGGTCAGCGGGAGTCACGGTGAGCAGTTCTTC. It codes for CASSLVSGSHGEQFF. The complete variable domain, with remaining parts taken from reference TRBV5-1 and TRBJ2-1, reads KAGVTQTPRYLIKTRGQQVTLSCSPISGHRSVSWYQQTPGQGLQFLFEYFSETQRNKGNFPGRFSGRQFSNSRSEMNVSTLELGDSALYLCASSLVSGSHGEQFFGPGTRLTVL.

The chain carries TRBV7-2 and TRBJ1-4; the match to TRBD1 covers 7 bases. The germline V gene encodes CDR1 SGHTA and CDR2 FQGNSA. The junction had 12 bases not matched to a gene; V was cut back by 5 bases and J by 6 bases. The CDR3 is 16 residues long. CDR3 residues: CASSPAGGQGDEKLFF. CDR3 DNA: TGTGCCAGCAGCCCCGCGGGGGGCCAGGGGGATGAAAAACTGTTTTTT.

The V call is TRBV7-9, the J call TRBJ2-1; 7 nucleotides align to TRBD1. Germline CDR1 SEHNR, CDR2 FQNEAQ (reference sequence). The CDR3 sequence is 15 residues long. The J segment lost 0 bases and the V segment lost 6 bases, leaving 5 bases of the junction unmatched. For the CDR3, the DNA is TGTGCCAGCAGTCCGACAGGGCGCTCCTACAATGAGCAGTTCTTC. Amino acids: CASSPTGRSYNEQFF.

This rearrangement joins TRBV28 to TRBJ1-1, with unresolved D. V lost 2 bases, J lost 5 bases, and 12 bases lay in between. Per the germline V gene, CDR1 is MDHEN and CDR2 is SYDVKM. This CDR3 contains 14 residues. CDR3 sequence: CASSLTGERTEAFF. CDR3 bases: TGTGCCAGCAGTTTAACCGGAGAGAGGACTGAAGCTTTCTTT.

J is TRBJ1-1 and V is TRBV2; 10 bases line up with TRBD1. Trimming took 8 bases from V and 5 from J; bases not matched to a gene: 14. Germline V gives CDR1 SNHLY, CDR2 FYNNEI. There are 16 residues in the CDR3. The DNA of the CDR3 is TGTGCCAGCTGCCGGGACAGGGGACGGTGGGGGACTGAAGCTTTCTTT. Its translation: CASCRDRGRWGTEAFF.

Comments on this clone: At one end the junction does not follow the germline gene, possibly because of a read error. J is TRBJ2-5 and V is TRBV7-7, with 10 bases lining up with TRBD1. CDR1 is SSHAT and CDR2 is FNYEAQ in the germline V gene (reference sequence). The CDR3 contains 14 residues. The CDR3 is CASSSDRGSETQYF. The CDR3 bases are TGTGCTAGCAGCTCGGACAGGGGGTCAGAGACCCAGTACTTC.

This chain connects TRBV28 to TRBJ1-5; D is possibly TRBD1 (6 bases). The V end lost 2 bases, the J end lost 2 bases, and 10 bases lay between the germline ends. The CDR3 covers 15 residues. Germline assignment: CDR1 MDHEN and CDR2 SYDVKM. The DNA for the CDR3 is TGTGCCAGCAGTTTAAGGGGGTCTCGCAATCAGCCCCAGCATTTT. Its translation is CASSLRGSRNQPQHF.

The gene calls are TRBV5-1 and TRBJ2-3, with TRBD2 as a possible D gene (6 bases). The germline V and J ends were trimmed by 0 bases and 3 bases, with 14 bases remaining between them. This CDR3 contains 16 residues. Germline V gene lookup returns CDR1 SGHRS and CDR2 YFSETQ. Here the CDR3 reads CASSLGPGDPTDTQYF. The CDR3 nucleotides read TGCGCCAGCAGCTTGGGACCGGGAGACCCTACAGATACGCAGTATTTT.

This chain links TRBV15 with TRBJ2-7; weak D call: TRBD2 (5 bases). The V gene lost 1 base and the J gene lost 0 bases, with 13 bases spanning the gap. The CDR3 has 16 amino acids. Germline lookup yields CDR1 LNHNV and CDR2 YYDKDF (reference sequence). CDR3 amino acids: CATSRVVFGSSYEQYF. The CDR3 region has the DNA TGTGCCACCAGCAGAGTAGTATTTGGGAGCTCCTACGAGCAGTACTTC.

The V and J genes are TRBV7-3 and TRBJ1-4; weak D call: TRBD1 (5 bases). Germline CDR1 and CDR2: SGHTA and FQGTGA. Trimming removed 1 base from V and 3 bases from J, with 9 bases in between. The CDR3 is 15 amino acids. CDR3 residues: CASSLKGDANEKLFF. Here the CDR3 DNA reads TGTGCCAGCAGCTTAAAAGGGGATGCTAATGAAAAACTGTTTTTT.

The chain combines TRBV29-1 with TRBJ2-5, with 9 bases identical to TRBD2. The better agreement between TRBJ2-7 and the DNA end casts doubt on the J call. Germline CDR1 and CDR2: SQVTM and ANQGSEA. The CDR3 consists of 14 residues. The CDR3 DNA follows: TGCAGCGTAGGATCCGGGACTAGCCCGTACGAGCAGTACTTC. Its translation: CSVGSGTSPYEQYF.

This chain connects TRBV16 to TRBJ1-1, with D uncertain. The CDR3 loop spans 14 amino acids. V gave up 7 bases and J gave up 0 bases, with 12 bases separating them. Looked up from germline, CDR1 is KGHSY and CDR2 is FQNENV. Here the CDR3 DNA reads TGTGCCAGCACCGGGGTCTTCCTGAACACTGAAGCTTTCTTT. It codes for CASTGVFLNTEAFF.

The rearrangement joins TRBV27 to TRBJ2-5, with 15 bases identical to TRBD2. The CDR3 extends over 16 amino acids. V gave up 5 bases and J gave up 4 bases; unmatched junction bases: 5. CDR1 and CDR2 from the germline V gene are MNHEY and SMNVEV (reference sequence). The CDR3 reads CASSPRTSGRAETQYF. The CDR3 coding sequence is TGTGCCAGCAGTCCCCGGACTAGCGGGAGGGCAGAGACCCAGTACTTC.